This paragraph reports one TCR beta chain. The antigen remains undetermined. The sample belongs to a study of cytomegalovirus exposure and HLA in healthy donors. General study points: Later analysis associated a missense DCLRE1C variant with TCR beta V- and J-gene trimming.

Use of 60 Vbeta and 13 Jbeta primers characterized the PCR. Sequenced by immunoSEQ multiplex PCR; TCRdb stores in-frame clones only, minus some. The sample lists 150,000 to 200,000 clones, just under 80% seen once, with 4.5% to 7.5% in the top ten. This sequence originates from a woman aged 25-40 years in good health and CMV-seropositive. The sequencing input was PBMCs.

CDR3 sequence (DNA): TGTGCCAGTCGGAGTACGAGGGAAGGACGTCAGCCCCAGCATTTT. Protein: CASRSTREGRQPQHF. V gene TRBV19 combines with J gene TRBJ1-5; D gene ambiguous. V was clipped by 8 bases and J by 6 bases, with 20 bases between them. The CDR3 spans 15 residues. In germline, CDR1 is LNHDA, CDR2 SQIVND (reference sequence).